These 24 T cell receptor beta chains were sequenced from one sample in a study of T cells after yellow fever vaccination. TCRdb reanalysed the 5' RACE reads using MiXCR and keeps one entry per CDR3 protein. The sample has 200,000 or so distinct CDR3 sequences; around 6.7% are singletons. The material sequenced was CD4+ T cells sorted from PBMCs, taken on the day of the yellow fever booster vaccination. The receptors come from a man younger than 40 who received the YFV17D yellow fever vaccine.

This clonotype turned up a few times. The J gene is TRBJ2-7, the V gene TRBV7-6; no clear D. Trimming removed 2 bases at V and 1 base at J, with 12 bases between. Germline V gives CDR1 SGHVS, CDR2 FNYEAQ. The CDR3 length is 15 residues. In DNA, the CDR3 is TGTGCCAGCAGCTTATCCGCGGCAGGATCCTACGAGCAGTACTTC. Protein product: CASSLSAAGSYEQYF.

This clonotype was detected many times. V is TRBV28 and J is TRBJ2-1; D is possibly TRBD2 (5 bases). Germline V gene lookup returns CDR1 MDHEN and CDR2 SYDVKM. This CDR3 spans 14 amino acids. V was trimmed by 8 bases and J by 8 bases, leaving 19 bases between them. The CDR3 DNA reads TGTGCCAGCCAAAGGCCTAGCCGTCGGGATGAGCAGTTCTTC. Protein: CASQRPSRRDEQFF.

The CDR3 here is CAGRGQEILYTF. For the CDR3, the DNA is TGTGCCGGGAGGGGACAGGAGATCCTCTACACCTTC. This chain joins TRBV6-6 and TRBJ1-2; 8 bases match TRBD1. Germline V gene lookup returns CDR1 MNHNY and CDR2 SVGAGI (reference sequence). This CDR3 has 12 residues. V lost 11 bases and J lost 10; bases outside the gene matches: 12.

This clonotype was recorded at least ten times. The DNA is left out, because the CDR3 cannot be placed on it with certainty; the CDR3 is given as TCRdb lists it. V is TRBV12-3 or TRBV12-4 and J is TRBJ2-3; the listed D gene, TRBD2, was not tested against the DNA. Both ends counted, the CDR3 spans 17 residues. The CDR3 spells CASSSSRDLTGTDTQYF.

This clonotype was counted a few times. This chain connects TRBV6-2 or TRBV6-3 to TRBJ2-3; no firm D call. Trimming stripped 6 bases from V and 2 bases from J, with 15 bases between. The CDR3 extends over 15 amino acids. Looked up from germline, CDR1 is MNHEY and CDR2 is SVGEGT. The CDR3 coding sequence is TGTGCCAGCAGGGACCTCGGGCCCTTCACAGATACGCAGTATTTT. Amino acid sequence: CASRDLGPFTDTQYF.

This clonotype was observed many times. The V call is TRBV4-3, the J call TRBJ2-5; D possibly corresponds to TRBD1 (5 bases). The germline V gene has CDR1 LGHNA and CDR2 YSLEER. CDR3 size: 14 residues. Trimming stripped 0 bases from V and 5 bases from J, with 10 bases between. The CDR3: CASSQDTGSETQYF. CDR3 bases: TGCGCCAGCAGCCAAGATACAGGTTCCGAGACCCAGTACTTC.

Only a few counts were recorded for this clonotype. The chain recombines TRBV25-1 with TRBJ2-6; D unclear. From germline, CDR1 is MGHDK and CDR2 SYGVNS. V was cut by 1 base and J by 0 bases, with 13 bases left in between. CDR3 size: 18 residues. The DNA for the CDR3 is TGTGCCAGCAGTGAATCTCACGCCAGGAGCTCTGGGGCCAACGTCCTGACTTTC. Its translation: CASSESHARSSGANVLTF.

This clonotype came up many times. J is TRBJ2-5 and V is TRBV11-2; 8 bases fit TRBD2. CDR3 length: 13 amino acids. Germline loops: CDR1 SGHAT, CDR2 FQNNGV. Trimming cost V 4 bases and J 5 bases; bases outside gene matches: 3. CDR3 sequence reads: CASSSGGGETQYF. The CDR3 DNA reads TGTGCCAGCAGCTCCGGGGGGGGCGAGACCCAGTACTTC. Full variable domain (missing parts from reference TRBV11-2 and TRBJ2-5): EAGVAQSPRYKIIEKRQSVAFWCNPISGHATLYWYQQILGQGPKLLIQFQNNGVVDDSQLPKDRFSAERLKGVDSTLKIQPAKLEDSAVYLCASSSGGGETQYFGPGTRLLVL.

Points on this clonotype: A clone one base away is much larger, so this may be a read error. The chain employs TRBV7-2 and TRBJ2-1; TRBD2 agrees at 7 bases. Germline loops: CDR1 SGHTA, CDR2 FQGNSA. The CDR3 runs 13 residues. J lost 8 bases, V lost 1 base, and 2 bases had no gene match. The CDR3 reads CASSLDGRHEQFF. DNA of the CDR3: TGTGCCAGCAGCTTAGACGGGAGGCATGAGCAGTTCTTC.

This clonotype has ten or more counts. The V call is TRBV6-5, the J call TRBJ2-6; 11 bases are a match to TRBD1. Germline V gives CDR1 MNHEY, CDR2 SVGAGI. The CDR3 length is 18 residues. V was clipped by 6 bases and J by 1 base; unmatched bases: 8. CDR3 in amino acids: CASRKPGTGGSGANVLTF. The CDR3, as DNA: TGTGCCAGCAGAAAGCCCGGGACAGGGGGTTCTGGGGCCAACGTCCTGACTTTC.

In this sample, this clonotype turned up many times. This rearrangement joins TRBV7-2 to TRBJ2-5, with D perhaps matching TRBD1 (6 bases). This CDR3 spans 15 amino acids. Germline V lookup: CDR1 SGHTA, CDR2 FQGNSA. V was clipped by 10 bases and J by 5 bases, with 23 bases between them. Written as DNA, the CDR3 is TGTGCCATTAGTACTCTCAGGGGTGCCGGGGAGACCCAGTACTTC. It specifies CAISTLRGAGETQYF.

This clonotype has at least ten counts. The chain employs TRBV12-3 or TRBV12-4 and TRBJ1-1, with TRBD1 as a possible D gene (6 bases). CDR3 length: 15 amino acids. Trimming took 7 bases from V and 5 from J, leaving 20 bases between them. This CDR3 is CASTQGRHPGTEAFF. CDR3 nucleotide sequence: TGTGCCAGCACCCAGGGGAGACACCCGGGGACTGAAGCTTTCTTT.

CDR3 protein: CASSRHGTSLFF. The CDR3 DNA sequence: TGTGCCAGCAGCCGCCACGGGACTAGCCTGTTCTTC. The V gene is TRBV7-2, the J gene TRBJ2-1, with 9 bases fitting TRBD2. V shed 5 bases, J shed 15 bases, and the junction held 8 bases outside the gene matches. The CDR3 has 12 residues. The germline V gene has CDR1 SGHTA and CDR2 FQGNSA.

This chain links TRBV10-3 with TRBJ2-5; D ambiguous. The V end lost 1 base, the J end lost 5 bases, and 5 bases lay between the germline ends. The V gene's germline CDR1 is ENHRY and CDR2 SYGVKD. The length of the CDR3 is 12 residues. The CDR3 DNA sequence: TGTGCCATCAGTGAGTTACAGGAGACCCAGTACTTC. This codes for CAISELQETQYF.

This clonotype has at least ten counts. This chain connects TRBV20-1 to TRBJ2-5; D gene unclear. There are 12 residues in the CDR3. Deletions cut 6 bases from V and 4 bases from J, with 12 bases between. The germline gives CDR1 DFQATT, CDR2 SNEGSKA (reference sequence). This chain's CDR3 is CSALRQSETQYF. The CDR3 nucleotides read TGCAGTGCCCTCCGGCAGTCAGAGACCCAGTACTTC.

The sample holds a few counts of this clonotype. The chain recombines TRBV6-2 or TRBV6-3 with TRBJ1-5; 10 positions match TRBD1. The germline V gene encodes CDR1 MNHEY and CDR2 SVGEGT. V lost 6 bases and J lost 8; bases outside the gene matches: 1. The length of the CDR3 is 12 residues. CDR3 nucleotide sequence: TGTGCCAGCAGGACAGGGGGCAAGCCCCAGCATTTT. Protein: CASRTGGKPQHF.

The chain recombines TRBV15 with TRBJ2-3, with D uncertain. This CDR3 is built from 14 residues. With 11 bases removed from V and 2 bases from J, the gap between germline ends came to 17 bases. The V gene's germline CDR1 is LNHNV and CDR2 YYDKDF (reference sequence). The chain's CDR3 is CAFTRDTNTDTQYF. The CDR3 coding sequence is TGTGCCTTTACCCGTGACACCAACACAGATACGCAGTATTTT.

The genes are TRBV3-1 and TRBJ1-5; D is perhaps TRBD1 (5 bases). This CDR3 spans 13 amino acids. The ends were cut back, 0 bases at V and 9 bases at J, with 9 bases in the middle. Per germline, CDR1 LGHDT and CDR2 YNNKEL (reference sequence). The CDR3 protein is CASSQDEGSPQHF. Here the CDR3 DNA reads TGTGCCAGCAGCCAAGATGAGGGGTCGCCCCAGCATTTT.

This clonotype was observed a handful of times. V usage is TRBV20-1 and J usage is TRBJ2-7; tentative D call: TRBD2 (6 bases). The germline CDR1 and CDR2 sequences are DFQATT and SNEGSKA (reference sequence). The CDR3 contains 13 residues. The V end was cut by 6 bases, the J end by 2 bases, with 14 bases between. In nucleotides, the CDR3 is TGCAGTGCAGAGGGGAGGACGGCCTACGAGCAGTACTTC. Amino acid sequence: CSAEGRTAYEQYF.

The sample holds many counts of this clonotype. This chain uses TRBV6-2 or TRBV6-3 with TRBJ2-1; 11 bases line up with TRBD2. The V segment lost 6 bases and the J segment 5 bases; nucleotides outside the gene matches: 6. This CDR3 region has 15 residues. Germline V gene lookup returns CDR1 MNHEY and CDR2 SVGEGT. The CDR3: CASRQTSGSHNEQFF. CDR3 nucleotide sequence: TGTGCCAGCAGACAAACTAGCGGGAGTCACAATGAGCAGTTCTTC.

The chain recombines TRBV20-1 with TRBJ1-4; possible D gene TRBD1, 5 bases. Trimming removed 5 bases from V and 5 bases from J, with 12 bases in between. The germline V gene encodes CDR1 DFQATT and CDR2 SNEGSKA (reference sequence). The CDR3 length is 13 residues. The CDR3 region is CSAGGRGNEKLFF. Here the CDR3 DNA reads TGCAGTGCTGGGGGACGGGGAAATGAAAAACTGTTTTTT.

Ten or more counts support this clonotype. J is TRBJ2-1 and V is TRBV7-3; 10 bases match TRBD2. The CDR3 runs to 15 residues. V gave up 5 bases and J gave up 7 bases; unmatched junction bases: 8. Germline CDR1 and CDR2: SGHTA and FQGTGA. This CDR3 is CASSLAGVTGNEQFF. The DNA of the CDR3 is TGTGCCAGCAGCCTAGCGGGAGTAACTGGGAATGAGCAGTTCTTC.

This clonotype was detected ten times or more. The genes are TRBV7-6 and TRBJ2-5, with D perhaps TRBD2 (6 bases). Trimming stripped 2 bases from V and 1 base from J, with 11 bases between. Germline V gene lookup returns CDR1 SGHVS and CDR2 FNYEAQ. This CDR3 contains 15 residues. The CDR3 loop is CASSLMGGLQETQYF. The CDR3 region has the DNA TGTGCCAGCAGCTTAATGGGGGGTCTCCAAGAGACCCAGTACTTC.

The chain uses TRBV7-9 and TRBJ2-1, with D perhaps given as TRBD1 or TRBD2 (6 bases each). The CDR3 covers 16 residues. V was pared by 5 bases and J by 7 bases, with 21 bases between. Germline assignment: CDR1 SEHNR and CDR2 FQNEAQ (reference sequence). This CDR3 reads CASSPTGLAAGNEQFF. CDR3 nucleotide sequence: TGTGCCAGCAGCCCTACAGGGTTAGCCGCGGGAAATGAGCAGTTCTTC. Using reference TRBV7-9 and TRBJ2-1 for the parts outside the CDR3, the full variable domain is DTGVSQNPRHKITKRGQNVTFRCDPISEHNRLYWYRQTLGQGPEFLTYFQNEAQLEKSRLLSDRFSAERPKGSFSTLEIQRTEQGDSAMYLCASSPTGLAAGNEQFFGPGTRLTVL.